This TCR beta chain came from a study of CD8 T cells in ankylosing spondylitis. Study findings and constraints: Within ankylosing spondylitis blood, a TCR beta motif made up of eight or nine highly homologous variants appeared to be characteristic. Reportedly, disease-linked clones are significantly enriched in ankylosing spondylitis patients' matched synovial fluid. Several of the motif variants were reported before in synovial fluid and blood from reactive arthritis.

About this clonotype: Its matching antigen is unknown.

TCRdb processed the 5' RACE reads anew with MiXCR; each CDR3 protein has one entry. The table has tens of thousands of distinct CDR3 sequences, about 17% seen once. The CDR3 extends over 14 amino acids. Between the trimmed V and J ends, which lost 1 base and 8 bases, there was a span of 11 bases. CDR1 and CDR2 from the germline V gene are SEHNR and FQNEAQ (reference sequence). Sequences were obtained from blood. The receptor's source is a male donor with ankylosing spondylitis or in good health (not recorded which). The chain links TRBV7-9 to TRBJ1-4; D uncertain. Written as DNA, the CDR3 is TGTGCCAGCAGCTTAGTGGCCGGGAACGAAAAACTGTTTTTT. Translation gives CASSLVAGNEKLFF.